What follows are 8 T cell receptor beta chains derived from one specimen sequenced in a study of glioma-infiltrating T cells after dendritic cell vaccination listed by TCRdb under 2016. To prepare the library, the immunoSEQ multiplex PCR assay was applied. In TCRdb, the immuneACCESS table is reduced to in-frame sequences with V and J assigned. These tables do not hold every clone; where another copy was compared, an unresolved V gene accounts for under half, and the others remain unexplained. The sample contains fewer than 110,000 clones, 80% to 90% of them found a single time. The ten top clones hold approximately 12% of the sample. Sequenced material: blood, taken before dendritic cell vaccination. The receptors were sampled from a human donor with glioblastoma.

The rearrangement joins TRBV30 to TRBJ2-7, with TRBD1 identical over 7 bases. Germline-derived CDR1 and CDR2 are GTSNPN and SVGIG (reference sequence). CDR3 length: 13 residues. V trimming: 0 bases; J trimming: 3 bases; junction bases outside the gene matches: 2. Written as DNA, the CDR3 is TGTGCCTGGAGTGTAGGGACAGACTACGAGCAGTACTTC. Its protein is CAWSVGTDYEQYF.

The J gene is TRBJ1-5, the V gene TRBV7-2; D is unclear. The CDR3 contains 14 residues. V was pared by 5 bases and J by 5 bases, with 13 bases between. In germline, CDR1 is SGHTA, CDR2 FQGNSA. CDR3: CASSPLGSYQPQHF. DNA of the CDR3: TGTGCCAGCAGCCCTTTGGGCAGCTATCAGCCCCAGCATTTT.

The V and J genes are TRBV12-5 and TRBJ1-2; 8 nucleotides agree with TRBD1. With V trimmed by 1 base and J by 2 bases, 6 bases remained unmatched. This CDR3 region has 16 residues. Germline CDR1 is LGHNT and CDR2 is FRNRAP. The CDR3 DNA reads TGTGCTAGTGGTTTGGATCCGGGACAGGACAACTATGGCTACACCTTC. It codes for CASGLDPGQDNYGYTF.

The chain uses TRBV21-1 and TRBJ1-1. TRBV21-1 is a pseudogene segment. The CDR3 has 18 residues. CDR3 amino acids: CASSKERPNVSMNTEAFF. CDR3 DNA: TGTGCCAGCAGCAAAGAGAGGCCCAATGTCTCCATGAACACTGAAGCTTTCTTT.

The count of this clone is one. In DNA, the CDR3 is TGCGCCAGCAGCCAAGATCCACAGGGTGGCTATGGCTACACCTTC. Translation gives CASSQDPQGGYGYTF. This chain links TRBV4-3 with TRBJ1-2, with D tentatively TRBD1 (6 bases). V was shortened by 0 bases and J by 4 bases, with 12 bases between the two germline ends. The CDR3 spans 15 residues. The germline gives CDR1 LGHNA, CDR2 YSLEER.

This rearrangement joins TRBV7-9 to TRBJ1-1; no clear D gene. Trimming cost V 6 bases and J 0 bases, with 8 bases left between them. Germline V gene sequence: CDR1 SEHNR, CDR2 FQNEAQ (reference sequence). The CDR3 spans 13 residues. The CDR3 coding sequence is TGTGCCAGCAGGAGTTCGCTGAACACTGAAGCTTTCTTT. This translates into CASRSSLNTEAFF.

The J gene is TRBJ2-3, the V gene TRBV6-1, with TRBD1 identical over 9 bases. The CDR3 length is 16 residues. V was pared by 4 bases and J by 5 bases, with 10 bases of the junction left unmatched. Germline V gene data show CDR1 as MNHNS and CDR2 as SASEGT. Here the CDR3 reads CASSGPSTGGIDTQYF. In DNA form, the CDR3 reads TGTGCCAGCAGTGGCCCCTCGACAGGGGGAATAGATACGCAGTATTTT.

This chain's CDR3 is CASSQRGGNEKLFF. CDR3 in DNA: TGCGCCAGCAGCCAAAGAGGGGGAAATGAAAAACTGTTTTTT. This chain links TRBV4-3 with TRBJ1-4; possible D gene TRBD1, 6 bases. The CDR3 runs to 14 residues. The V end was cut by 2 bases, the J end by 5 bases, with 9 bases between. Germline V gene lookup returns CDR1 LGHNA and CDR2 YSLEER.